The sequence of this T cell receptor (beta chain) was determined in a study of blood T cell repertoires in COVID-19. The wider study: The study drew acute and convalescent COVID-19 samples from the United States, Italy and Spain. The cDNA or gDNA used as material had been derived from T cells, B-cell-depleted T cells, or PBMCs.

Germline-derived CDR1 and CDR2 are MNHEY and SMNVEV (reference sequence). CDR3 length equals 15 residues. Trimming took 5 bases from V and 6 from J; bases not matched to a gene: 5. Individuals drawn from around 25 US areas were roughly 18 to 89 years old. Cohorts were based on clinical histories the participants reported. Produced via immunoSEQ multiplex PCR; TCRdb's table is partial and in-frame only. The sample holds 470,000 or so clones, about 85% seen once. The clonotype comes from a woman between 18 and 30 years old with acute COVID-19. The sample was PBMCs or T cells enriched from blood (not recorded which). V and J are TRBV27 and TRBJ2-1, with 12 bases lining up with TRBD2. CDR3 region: CASSTTSGGFNEQFF. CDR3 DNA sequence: TGTGCCAGCAGTACCACTAGCGGGGGGTTCAATGAGCAGTTCTTC.